These 15 T cell receptor beta chains share one sample of origin, sequenced in a study of identical twins. Each CDR3 protein is one row after TCRdb ran MiXCR on the 5' RACE reads. This table has fewer than 250,000 distinct CDR3 sequences, about 7.3% appearing once. The data also belong to a second study, concerning yellow fever vaccine responses in identical twins.

The specimen was memory (CD45RO+) T cells sorted from blood. These receptors were collected from a woman under 30 in good health.

This clonotype occurred a few times. The rearrangement uses TRBV24-1 and TRBJ2-5; 9 bases map to TRBD2. The CDR3 spans 15 residues. The V gene's germline CDR1 is KGHDR and CDR2 SFDVKD. Trimming cost V 0 bases and J 5 bases; bases outside gene matches: 3. In DNA, the CDR3 is TGTGCCACCAGTGATTTGGTAGCGGGGGCCGAGACCCAGTACTTC. Amino acid sequence: CATSDLVAGAETQYF.

This clonotype was detected ten times or more. The chain employs TRBV7-6 and TRBJ2-1, with TRBD1 matching over 9 bases. This CDR3 comprises 15 residues. In germline, CDR1 is SGHVS, CDR2 FNYEAQ. With V trimmed by 5 bases and J by 9 bases, 11 bases remained unmatched. The CDR3 DNA is TGTGCCAGCAGCCCCCGTACCGGACAGGGGAGTGAGCAGTTCTTC. It encodes CASSPRTGQGSEQFF.

This clonotype occurred a few times. The V and J genes are TRBV3-1 and TRBJ2-2; D perhaps matches TRBD2 (5 bases). Germline CDR1 reads LGHDT; CDR2 reads YNNKEL (reference sequence). This CDR3 has 15 residues. Trimming stripped 3 bases from V and 6 bases from J, with 14 bases between. The CDR3 sequence: CASSQGVRTAGELFF. DNA for the CDR3: TGTGCCAGCAGCCAGGGAGTTCGTACGGCCGGGGAGCTGTTTTTT.

This clonotype was seen a handful of times. The chain carries TRBV24-1 and TRBJ2-5, with TRBD2 identical over 11 bases. The V gene's germline CDR1 is KGHDR and CDR2 SFDVKD. The CDR3 runs to 17 residues. V lost 2 bases, J lost 0 bases, and 4 bases stayed unmatched. CDR3 bases: TGTGCCACCAGTGATTCCTGGACTAGCGGGTACCAAGAGACCCAGTACTTC. Residues: CATSDSWTSGYQETQYF.

This chain links TRBV5-1 with TRBJ2-3; 7 nucleotides align to TRBD2. CDR1 and CDR2 (germline): SGHRS, YFSETQ. V trimming: 4 bases; J trimming: 7 bases; junction bases outside the gene matches: 6. The CDR3 has 13 residues. The CDR3 loop reads CASSPGGDYTQYF. CDR3 DNA sequence: TGCGCCAGCAGCCCTGGGGGGGACTATACGCAGTATTTT.

This clonotype was counted between two and nine times. The genes are TRBV6-1 and TRBJ2-1; TRBD2 aligns across 10 bases. This CDR3 contains 13 residues. Germline lookup yields CDR1 MNHNS and CDR2 SASEGT. V trimming: 7 bases; J trimming: 6 bases; junction bases outside the gene matches: 3. The CDR3 sequence is CASNPSGSNEQFF. The CDR3 region has the DNA TGTGCCAGCAACCCTAGCGGGAGCAATGAGCAGTTCTTC.

The table lists this clonotype with many counts. This chain uses TRBV7-8 with TRBJ2-1; 10 nucleotides line up with TRBD1. Germline CDR1 SGHVS, CDR2 FQNEAQ. Trimming cost V 2 bases and J 2 bases; bases outside gene matches: 3. The CDR3 sequence is 16 residues long. CDR3 protein: CASSLFGTGAYNEQFF. CDR3 nucleotides: TGTGCCAGCAGCTTATTCGGGACAGGGGCCTACAATGAGCAGTTCTTC.

There are a few counts of this clonotype. V is TRBV20-1 and J is TRBJ1-2; no clear D. This CDR3 contains 13 residues. The ends were cut back, 3 bases at V and 4 bases at J, with 12 bases in the middle. The germline CDR1 and CDR2 sequences are DFQATT and SNEGSKA (reference sequence). The CDR3 spells CSARSTQLYGYTF. CDR3 nucleotides: TGCAGTGCTAGGTCCACCCAGCTCTATGGCTACACCTTC.

At least ten counts were recorded for this clonotype. The chain recombines TRBV10-3 with TRBJ2-3; D possibly corresponds to TRBD2 (6 bases). Per the germline V gene, CDR1 is ENHRY and CDR2 is SYGVKD. Between the trimmed V and J ends, which lost 7 bases and 0 bases, there was a span of 11 bases. This CDR3 region has 14 residues. The CDR3 reads CAITPRGSTDTQYF. The DNA of the CDR3 is TGTGCCATCACCCCGCGGGGAAGCACAGATACGCAGTATTTT.

Ten or more counts support this clonotype. The rearrangement uses TRBV12-3 or TRBV12-4 and TRBJ1-6; D is ambiguous. Trimming took 6 bases from V and 5 from J, leaving 14 bases between them. CDR3 length: 15 residues. The CDR3 loop reads CASRPGLGNNSPLHF. The CDR3 bases are TGTGCCAGCAGACCGGGGTTGGGGAATAATTCACCCCTCCACTTT.

V gene TRBV27 combines with J gene TRBJ2-3, with D unclear. The CDR3 is made up of 14 amino acids. CDR1 is MNHEY, CDR2 SMNVEV, per germline (reference sequence). V lost 6 bases to trimming and J lost 0 bases, with 10 bases between them. CDR3 coding DNA: TGTGCCAGCAGCCCCACCCCCAGCACAGATACGCAGTATTTT. Protein: CASSPTPSTDTQYF.

This clonotype showed up many times. The chain combines TRBV29-1 with TRBJ2-3; D is ambiguous. The CDR3 runs to 13 residues. Germline CDR1 SQVTM, CDR2 ANQGSEA. V lost 4 bases, J lost 4 bases, and 12 bases lay in between. The CDR3 is CSVGVVTSDTQYF. The CDR3 region has the DNA TGCAGCGTTGGGGTTGTGACTTCAGATACGCAGTATTTT.

This clonotype was recorded a few times. The V and J genes are TRBV7-9 and TRBJ1-4; no reliable D call. V lost 5 bases, J lost 1 base, and 17 bases lay in between. Germline CDR1 reads SEHNR; CDR2 reads FQNEAQ (reference sequence). The CDR3 has 17 amino acids. CDR3 in DNA: TGTGCCAGCAGCCCCTCTCCAAAAGGGCGAACTAATGAAAAACTGTTTTTT. It encodes CASSPSPKGRTNEKLFF.

In its sample, this clonotype was seen many times. The chain is built from TRBV29-1 and TRBJ2-3, with 7 bases aligning to TRBD2. Germline loops: CDR1 SQVTM, CDR2 ANQGSEA. The CDR3 has 14 amino acids. V dropped 6 bases and J dropped 0; count of bases not matched to a gene: 6. CDR3 nucleotides: TGCAGCGTCGGAGCGGGGACTAGCACAGATACGCAGTATTTT. Its translation is CSVGAGTSTDTQYF.

This clonotype was observed many times. The chain uses TRBV20-1 and TRBJ2-3; 13 bases fit TRBD2. Trimming at V came to 5 bases and at J to 4 bases, leaving 9 bases not matched to a gene. Germline V gives CDR1 DFQATT, CDR2 SNEGSKA (reference sequence). CDR3 length: 16 residues. The chain's CDR3 is CSAPPLAGGRADTQYF. The CDR3 DNA reads as TGCAGTGCTCCCCCACTAGCGGGGGGGAGGGCAGATACGCAGTATTTT.